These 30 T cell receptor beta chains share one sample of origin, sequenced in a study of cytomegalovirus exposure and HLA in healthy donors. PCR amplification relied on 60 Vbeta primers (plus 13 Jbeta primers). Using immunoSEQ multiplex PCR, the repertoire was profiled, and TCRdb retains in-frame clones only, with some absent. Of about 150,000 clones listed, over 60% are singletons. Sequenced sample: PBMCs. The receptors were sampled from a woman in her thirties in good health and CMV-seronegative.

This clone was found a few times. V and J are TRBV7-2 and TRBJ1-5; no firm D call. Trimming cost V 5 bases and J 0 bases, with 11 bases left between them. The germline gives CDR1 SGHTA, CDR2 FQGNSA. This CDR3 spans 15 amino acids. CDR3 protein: CASSPRLYSNQPQHF. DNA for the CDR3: TGTGCCAGCAGCCCCCGACTATATAGCAATCAGCCCCAGCATTTT. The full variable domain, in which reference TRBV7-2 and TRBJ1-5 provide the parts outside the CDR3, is GAGVSQSPSNKVTEKGKDVELRCDPISGHTALYWYRQSLGQGLEFLIYFQGNSAPDKSGLPSDRFSAERTGGSVSTLTIQRTQQEDSAVYLCASSPRLYSNQPQHFGDGTRLSIL.

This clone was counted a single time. For the CDR3, the DNA is TGTGCCAGCAGCTTAGACGTGAACACTGAAGCTTTCTTT. This sequence encodes CASSLDVNTEAFF. V is TRBV11-3 and J is TRBJ1-1; D ambiguous. The CDR3 sequence is 13 residues long. Germline loops: CDR1 SGHNT, CDR2 YENEEA. Trimming removed 0 bases from V and 0 bases from J, with 2 bases in between.

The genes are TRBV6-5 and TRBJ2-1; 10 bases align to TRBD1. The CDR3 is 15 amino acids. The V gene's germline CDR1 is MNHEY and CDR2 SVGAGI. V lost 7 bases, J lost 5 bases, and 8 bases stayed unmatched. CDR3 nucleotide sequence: TGTGCCAGCATTCTACGACAGGGGGCCAACAATGAGCAGTTCTTC. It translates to CASILRQGANNEQFF.

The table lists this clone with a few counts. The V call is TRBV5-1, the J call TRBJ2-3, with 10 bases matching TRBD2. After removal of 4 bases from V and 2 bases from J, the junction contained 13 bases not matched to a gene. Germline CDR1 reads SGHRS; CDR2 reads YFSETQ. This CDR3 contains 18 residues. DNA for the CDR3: TGCGCCAGCAGCACCGGACCCAGCGGGAGGGCCCTCACAGATACGCAGTATTTT. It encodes CASSTGPSGRALTDTQYF. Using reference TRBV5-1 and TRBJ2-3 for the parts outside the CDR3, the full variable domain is KAGVTQTPRYLIKTRGQQVTLSCSPISGHRSVSWYQQTPGQGLQFLFEYFSETQRNKGNFPGRFSGRQFSNSRSEMNVSTLELGDSALYLCASSTGPSGRALTDTQYFGPGTRLTVL.

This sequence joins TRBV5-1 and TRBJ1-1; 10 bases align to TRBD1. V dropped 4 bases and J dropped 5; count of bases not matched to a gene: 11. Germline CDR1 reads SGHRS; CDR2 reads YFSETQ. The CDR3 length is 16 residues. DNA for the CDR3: TGCGCCAGCAGCACAGAACCAGGGGACAGGGGAACTGAAGCTTTCTTT. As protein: CASSTEPGDRGTEAFF.

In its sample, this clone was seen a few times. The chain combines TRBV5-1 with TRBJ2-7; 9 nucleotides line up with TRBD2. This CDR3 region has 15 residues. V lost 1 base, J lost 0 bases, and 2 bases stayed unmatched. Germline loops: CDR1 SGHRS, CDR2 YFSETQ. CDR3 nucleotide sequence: TGCGCCAGCAGCTTGTTAGCGGGGGTCTCCTACGAGCAGTACTTC. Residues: CASSLLAGVSYEQYF.

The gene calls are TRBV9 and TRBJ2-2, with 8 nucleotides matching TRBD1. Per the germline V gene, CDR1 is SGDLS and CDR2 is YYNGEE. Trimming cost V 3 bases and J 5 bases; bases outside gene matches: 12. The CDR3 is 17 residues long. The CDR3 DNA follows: TGTGCCAGCAGCGCCAGTGCGGGACAGGTTGGGACCGGGGAGCTGTTTTTT. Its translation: CASSASAGQVGTGELFF. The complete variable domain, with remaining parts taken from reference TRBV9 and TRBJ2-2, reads DSGVTQTPKHLITATGQRVTLRCSPRSGDLSVYWYQQSLDQGLQFLIQYYNGEERAKGNILERFSAQQFPDLHSELNLSSLELGDSALYFCASSASAGQVGTGELFFGEGSRLTVL.

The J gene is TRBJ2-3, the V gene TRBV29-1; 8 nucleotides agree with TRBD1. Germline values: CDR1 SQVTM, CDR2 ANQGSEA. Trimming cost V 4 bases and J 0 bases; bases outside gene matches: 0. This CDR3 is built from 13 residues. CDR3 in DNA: TGCAGCGTTGGACAGGGGAGCACAGATACGCAGTATTTT. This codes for CSVGQGSTDTQYF.

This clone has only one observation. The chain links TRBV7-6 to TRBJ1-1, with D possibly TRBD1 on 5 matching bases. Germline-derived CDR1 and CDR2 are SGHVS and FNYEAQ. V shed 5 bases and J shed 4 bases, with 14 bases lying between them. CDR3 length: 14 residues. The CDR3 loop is CASSLAGQGTEAFF. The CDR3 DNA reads TGTGCCAGCAGCCTCGCGGGGCAGGGCACTGAAGCTTTCTTT.

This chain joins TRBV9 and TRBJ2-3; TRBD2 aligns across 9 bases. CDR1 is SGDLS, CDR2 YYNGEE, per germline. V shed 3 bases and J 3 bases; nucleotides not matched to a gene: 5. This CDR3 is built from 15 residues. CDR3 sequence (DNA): TGTGCCAGCAGCGCCGCGGGGGGGCTAACAGATACGCAGTATTTT. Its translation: CASSAAGGLTDTQYF.

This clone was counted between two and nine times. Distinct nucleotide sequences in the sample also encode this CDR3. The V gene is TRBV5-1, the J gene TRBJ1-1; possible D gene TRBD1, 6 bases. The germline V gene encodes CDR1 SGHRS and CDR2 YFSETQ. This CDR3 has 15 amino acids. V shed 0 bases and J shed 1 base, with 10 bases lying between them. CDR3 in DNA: TGCGCCAGCAGCTTGGCAGGGGCAGGGAACACTGAAGCTTTCTTT. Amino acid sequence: CASSLAGAGNTEAFF.

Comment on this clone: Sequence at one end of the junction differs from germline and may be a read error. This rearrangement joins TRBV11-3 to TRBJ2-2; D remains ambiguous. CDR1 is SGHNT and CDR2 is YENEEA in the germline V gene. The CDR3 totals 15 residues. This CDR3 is CASSLDTVNTGELFF. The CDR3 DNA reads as TGTGCCAGCAGCCTAGACACGGTGAACACCGGGGAGCTGTTTTTT.

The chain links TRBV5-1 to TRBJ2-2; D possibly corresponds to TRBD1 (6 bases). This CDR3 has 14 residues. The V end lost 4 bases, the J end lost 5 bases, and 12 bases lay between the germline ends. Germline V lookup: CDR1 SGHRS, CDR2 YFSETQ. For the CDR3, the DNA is TGCGCCAGCAGCCTGGGACACTCTACCGGGGAGCTGTTTTTT. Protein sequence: CASSLGHSTGELFF. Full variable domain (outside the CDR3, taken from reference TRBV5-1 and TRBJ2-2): KAGVTQTPRYLIKTRGQQVTLSCSPISGHRSVSWYQQTPGQGLQFLFEYFSETQRNKGNFPGRFSGRQFSNSRSEMNVSTLELGDSALYLCASSLGHSTGELFFGEGSRLTVL.

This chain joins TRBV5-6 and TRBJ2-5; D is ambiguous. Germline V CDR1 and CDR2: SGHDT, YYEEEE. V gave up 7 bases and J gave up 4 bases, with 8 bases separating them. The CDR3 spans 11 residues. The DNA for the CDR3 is TGTGCCAGCGCCGCAGGAGAGACCCAGTACTTC. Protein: CASAAGETQYF.

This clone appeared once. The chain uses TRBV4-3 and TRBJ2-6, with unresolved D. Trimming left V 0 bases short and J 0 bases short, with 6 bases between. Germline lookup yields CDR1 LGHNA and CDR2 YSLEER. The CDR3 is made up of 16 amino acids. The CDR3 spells CASSQDLLSGANVLTF. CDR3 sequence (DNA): TGCGCCAGCAGCCAAGATCTACTCTCTGGGGCCAACGTCCTGACTTTC.

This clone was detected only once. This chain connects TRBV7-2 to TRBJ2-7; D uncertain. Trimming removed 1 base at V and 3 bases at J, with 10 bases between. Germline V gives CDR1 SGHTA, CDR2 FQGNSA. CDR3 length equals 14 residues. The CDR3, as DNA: TGTGCCAGCAGCTTAGAGCCGAGAAACTACGAGCAGTACTTC. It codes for CASSLEPRNYEQYF.

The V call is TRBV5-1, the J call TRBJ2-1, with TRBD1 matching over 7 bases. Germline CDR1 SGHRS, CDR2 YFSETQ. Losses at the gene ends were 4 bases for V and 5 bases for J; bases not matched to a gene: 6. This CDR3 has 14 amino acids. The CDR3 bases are TGCGCCAGCAGCCGCCGACAGGGTAACAATGAGCAGTTCTTC. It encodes CASSRRQGNNEQFF.

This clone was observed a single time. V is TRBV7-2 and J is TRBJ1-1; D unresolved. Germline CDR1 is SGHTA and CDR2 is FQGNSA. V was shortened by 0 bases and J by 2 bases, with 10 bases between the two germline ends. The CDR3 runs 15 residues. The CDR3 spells CASSLANTVNTEAFF. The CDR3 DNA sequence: TGTGCCAGCAGCTTAGCAAACACAGTTAACACTGAAGCTTTCTTT. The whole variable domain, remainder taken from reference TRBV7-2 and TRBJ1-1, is GAGVSQSPSNKVTEKGKDVELRCDPISGHTALYWYRQSLGQGLEFLIYFQGNSAPDKSGLPSDRFSAERTGGSVSTLTIQRTQQEDSAVYLCASSLANTVNTEAFFGQGTRLTVV.

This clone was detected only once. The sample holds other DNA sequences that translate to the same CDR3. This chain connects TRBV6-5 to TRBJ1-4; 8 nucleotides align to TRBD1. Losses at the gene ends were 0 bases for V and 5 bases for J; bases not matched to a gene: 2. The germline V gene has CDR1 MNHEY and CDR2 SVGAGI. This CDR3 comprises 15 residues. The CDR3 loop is CASSYSTGENEKLFF. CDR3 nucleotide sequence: TGTGCCAGCAGTTACTCGACAGGGGAGAATGAAAAACTGTTTTTT.

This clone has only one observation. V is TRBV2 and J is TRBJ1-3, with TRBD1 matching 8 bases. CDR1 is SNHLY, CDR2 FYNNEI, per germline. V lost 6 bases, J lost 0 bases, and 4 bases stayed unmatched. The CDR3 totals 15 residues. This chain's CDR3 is CASRGGQVSGNTIYF. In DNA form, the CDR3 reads TGTGCCAGCAGAGGGGGACAGGTCTCTGGAAACACCATATATTTT. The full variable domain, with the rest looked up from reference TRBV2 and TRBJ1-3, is EPEVTQTPSHQVTQMGQEVILRCVPISNHLYFYWYRQILGQKVEFLVSFYNNEISEKSEIFDDQFSVERPDGSNFTLKIRSTKLEDSAMYFCASRGGQVSGNTIYFGEGSWLTVV.

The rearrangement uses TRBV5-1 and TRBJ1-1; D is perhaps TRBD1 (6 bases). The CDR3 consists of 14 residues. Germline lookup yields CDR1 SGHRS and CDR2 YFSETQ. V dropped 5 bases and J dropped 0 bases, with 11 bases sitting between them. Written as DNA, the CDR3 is TGCGCCAGCAGTCATACAGGGATGAACACTGAAGCTTTCTTT. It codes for CASSHTGMNTEAFF.

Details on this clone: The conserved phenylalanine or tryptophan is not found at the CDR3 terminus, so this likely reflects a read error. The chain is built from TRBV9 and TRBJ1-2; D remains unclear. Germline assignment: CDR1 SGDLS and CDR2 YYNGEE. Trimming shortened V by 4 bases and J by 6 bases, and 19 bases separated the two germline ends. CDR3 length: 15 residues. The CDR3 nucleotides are TGTGCCAGCAGCCCCGAGGGCCCCCGACTAAATGGCTACACCCTC. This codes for CASSPEGPRLNGYTL.

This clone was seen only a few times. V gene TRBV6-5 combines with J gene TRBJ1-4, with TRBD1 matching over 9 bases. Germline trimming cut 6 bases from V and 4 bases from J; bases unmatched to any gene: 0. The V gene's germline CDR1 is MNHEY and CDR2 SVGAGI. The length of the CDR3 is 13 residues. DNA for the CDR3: TGTGCCAGCAGGACAGGGGGTAATGAAAAACTGTTTTTT. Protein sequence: CASRTGGNEKLFF.

The CDR3 loop is CASSWGGANYGYTF. The CDR3 coding sequence is TGTGCCAGCAGCTGGGGGGGGGCGAACTATGGCTACACCTTC. The V call is TRBV5-4, the J call TRBJ1-2; tentative D call: TRBD1 (6 bases). Per germline, CDR1 SGHNT and CDR2 YYREEE (reference sequence). The CDR3 consists of 14 residues. Trimming removed 3 bases at V and 2 bases at J, with 11 bases between.

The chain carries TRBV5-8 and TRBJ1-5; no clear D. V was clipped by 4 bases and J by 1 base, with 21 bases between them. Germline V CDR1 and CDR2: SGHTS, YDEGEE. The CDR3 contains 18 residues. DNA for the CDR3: TGTGCCAGCAGCAAGGAGGGCTTACAAGTTGCCAGCAATCAGCCCCAGCATTTT. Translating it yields CASSKEGLQVASNQPQHF.

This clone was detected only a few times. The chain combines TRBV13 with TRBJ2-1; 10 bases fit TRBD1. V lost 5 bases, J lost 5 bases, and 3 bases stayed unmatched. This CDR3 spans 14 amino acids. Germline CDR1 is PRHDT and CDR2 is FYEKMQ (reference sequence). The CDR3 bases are TGTGCCAGCAGCCGGGACAGGGGCGACAATGAGCAGTTCTTC. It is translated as CASSRDRGDNEQFF.

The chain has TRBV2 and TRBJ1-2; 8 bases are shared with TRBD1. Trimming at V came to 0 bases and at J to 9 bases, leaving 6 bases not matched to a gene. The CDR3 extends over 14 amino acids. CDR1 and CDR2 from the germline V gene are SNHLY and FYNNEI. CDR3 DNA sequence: TGTGCCAGCAGTGAAGCCGGACAGGGTAGTAGCTACACCTTC. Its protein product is CASSEAGQGSSYTF.

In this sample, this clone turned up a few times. As DNA, the CDR3 is TGTGCCAGCAGCCCCTCGGGGGGAGGGTACACTGAAGCTTTCTTT. Protein sequence: CASSPSGGGYTEAFF. This chain uses TRBV6-5 with TRBJ1-1, with a tentative D call TRBD1 (5 bases). Germline V CDR1 and CDR2: MNHEY, SVGAGI. Deletions cut 6 bases from V and 3 bases from J, with 17 bases between. There are 15 residues in the CDR3.

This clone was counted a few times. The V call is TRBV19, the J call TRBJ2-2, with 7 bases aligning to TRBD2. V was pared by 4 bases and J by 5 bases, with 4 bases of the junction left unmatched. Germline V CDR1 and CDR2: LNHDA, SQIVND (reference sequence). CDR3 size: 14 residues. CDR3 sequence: CASSSGGGTGELFF. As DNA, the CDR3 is TGTGCCAGTAGTAGCGGGGGAGGGACCGGGGAGCTGTTTTTT.

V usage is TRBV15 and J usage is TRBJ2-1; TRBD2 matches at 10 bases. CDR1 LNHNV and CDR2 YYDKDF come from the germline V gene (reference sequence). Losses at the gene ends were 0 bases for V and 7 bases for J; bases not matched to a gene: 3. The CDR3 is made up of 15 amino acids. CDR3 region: CATSRERGLANEQFF. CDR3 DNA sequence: TGTGCCACCAGCAGAGAGAGGGGACTAGCGAATGAGCAGTTCTTC.